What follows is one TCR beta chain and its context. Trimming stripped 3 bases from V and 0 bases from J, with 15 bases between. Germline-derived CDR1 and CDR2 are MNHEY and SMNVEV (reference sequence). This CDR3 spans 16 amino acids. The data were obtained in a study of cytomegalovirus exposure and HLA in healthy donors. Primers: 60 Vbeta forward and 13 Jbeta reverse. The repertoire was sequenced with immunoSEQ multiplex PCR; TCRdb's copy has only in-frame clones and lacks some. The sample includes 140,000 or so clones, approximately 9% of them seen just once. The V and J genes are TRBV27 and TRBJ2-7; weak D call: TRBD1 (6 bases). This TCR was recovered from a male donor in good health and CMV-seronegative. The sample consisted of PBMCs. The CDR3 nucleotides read TGTGCCAGCAGTTTCACCTCCAGGGGAATCTCCTACGAGCAGTACTTC. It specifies CASSFTSRGISYEQYF.